The T cell receptor beta chain described here comes from a study of memory CD4+ T cells and cytomegalovirus serostatus. Sequencing used immunoSEQ multiplex PCR; TCRdb keeps in-frame clones, though not all of them. The sample lists 55,000 to 65,000 clones; about 81% were seen once. Study-wide results and limits: CD4+ memory repertoires contained 67 of 164 reported CMV TCRbeta sequences. Suggested: most of the CMV-linked TCR signature lies in CD4+ memory cells.

As concerns this clone: Its cognate antigen is unknown.

Germline V CDR1 and CDR2: LGHNA, YSLEER. CDR3 size: 13 residues. The germline V and J ends were trimmed by 0 bases and 6 bases, with 6 bases remaining between them. The sort gate was single viable CD3+CD4+CD8-CD45RO+ cells for memory CD4+ T cells. This chain connects TRBV4-3 to TRBJ1-5; no reliable D call. This clonotype was sampled from an adult in good health and CMV-seronegative. The sample was memory CD4+ T cells from blood. In DNA form, the CDR3 reads TGCGCCAGCAGCCAAGATTCAGGTCAGCCCCAGCATTTT. Protein product: CASSQDSGQPQHF.